Listed below are T cell receptor beta chains from one sample, sequenced in a study of shared clonotypes between healthy human individuals. The data were produced by immunoSEQ multiplex PCR, yet TCRdb's version contains in-frame clones alone and is incomplete. This table has about 2 million clones, 85% to 95% appearing once. Sequenced sample: naive CD4+ T cells sorted from blood. These receptors were collected from a man aged 18 to 29 in good health. Both conserved end residues are part of each CDR3. D genes are given only for firm matches. Size values are once, few and many counts, or a class for expanded clones, and some rows have none.

d_call clone_size j_call v_call cdr3_nt cdr3_aa
NA NA TRBJ2-5 TRBV5-1 TGCGCCAGCAGCTTGGATACGGGTCTAGGAGAGACCCAGTACTTC CASSLDTGLGETQYF
NA NA TRBJ2-7 TRBV13 TGTGCCAGCAGCTTACACAGGGACCCCTACGAGCAGTACTTC CASSLHRDPYEQYF
NA NA TRBJ1-2 TRBV28 TGTGCCAGCAGTTTAGGGGGGGTCCTTAACTATGGCTACACCTTC CASSLGGVLNYGYTF
NA NA TRBJ2-7 TRBV19 TGTGCCAGTAGCTCTGACCCAAGGAGCTCCTACGAGCAGTACTTC CASSSDPRSSYEQYF
TRBD1 NA TRBJ1-6 TRBV19 TGTGCCAGTAGCCCACAGGGGAATTCACCCCTCCACTTT CASSPQGNSPLHF
NA NA TRBJ1-1 TRBV30 TGTGCCTGGAGGGCCGCCGGGGCGAACACTGAAGCTTTCTTT CAWRAAGANTEAFF
NA NA TRBJ2-2 TRBV7-6 TGTGCCAGCAGCCGGGGTGGGTTGGCCGGGGAGCTGTTTTTT CASSRGGLAGELFF
TRBD1 few TRBJ2-1 TRBV28 TGTGCCAGCAGTTTAAACGACAGGGACTACAATGAGCAGTTCTTC CASSLNDRDYNEQFF
TRBD1 NA TRBJ2-1 TRBV4-3 TGCGCCAGCAGCCAAGCTAAAGCGTGGGCGGGACAGGAGTTCTTC CASSQAKAWAGQEFF
TRBD1 NA TRBJ1-1 TRBV10-3 TGTGCCATCAGGACAGGGCTGAACACTGAAGCTTTCTTT CAIRTGLNTEAFF
NA NA TRBJ2-2 TRBV9 TGTGCCAGCAGCGTAGGTAGGGGCACGAACACCGGGGAGCTGTTTTTT CASSVGRGTNTGELFF
TRBD2 NA TRBJ2-7 TRBV11-2 TGTGCCAGCAGCCCTAGCGGGAGACGACACGAGCAGTACTTC CASSPSGRRHEQYF
NA NA TRBJ2-2 TRBV28 TGTGCCAGCAGAGCCCCCCCCACCGGGGAGCTGTTTTTT CASRAPPTGELFF
NA NA TRBJ2-4 TRBV6-6 TGTGCCAGCAGTAAGGACACCGCCCTTTCCAAAAACATTCAGTACTTC CASSKDTALSKNIQYF
NA NA TRBJ2-7 TRBV2 TGTGCCAGCAGCCCTTTTCTCGGATCCGGCGGGCAGTACTTC CASSPFLGSGGQYF
TRBD2 NA TRBJ2-5 TRBV7-9 TGTGCCAGCAGCTCCGCCCGGGGGGGAAGGGCCCGAGAGACCCAGTACTTC CASSSARGGRARETQYF
NA NA TRBJ2-5 TRBV27 TGTGCCGCAGGGTTCCAAGAGACCCAGTACTTC CAAGFQETQYF
TRBD1 NA TRBJ2-3 TRBV30 TGTGCCTGGGACAGGGGGGGCACAGATACGCAGTATTTT CAWDRGGTDTQYF
NA NA TRBJ2-1 TRBV2 TGTGCCAGCAGTTCAAACGATGAGCAGTTCTTC CASSSNDEQFF
TRBD1 NA TRBJ1-2 TRBV2 TGTGCCAGCAGTCAGGGGGAGCATTATGGCTACACCTTC CASSQGEHYGYTF
NA NA TRBJ1-2 TRBV7-2 TGTGCCAGCAGCTTTTTACTGGGGATTGTCGGCAGTCAAGCCGGCTACACCTTC CASSFLLGIVGSQAGYTF
NA NA TRBJ2-3 TRBV25-1 TGTGCCAGCAGTGAACAGGCAGGGAAAGCCCCAGATACGCAGTATTTT CASSEQAGKAPDTQYF
NA NA TRBJ1-2 TRBV2 TGTGCCAGCAGCTCGGAATCAGGCGGCTACACCTTC CASSSESGGYTF
NA NA TRBJ2-3 TRBV6-5 TGTGCCAGCCGCCGTGAGGGCATCGCAGATACGCAGTATTTT CASRREGIADTQYF
TRBD2 NA TRBJ2-5 TRBV5-4 TGTGCTGGGGGGGACCCTGATCAAGAGACCCAGTACTTC CAGGDPDQETQYF
NA NA TRBJ1-2 TRBV7-6 TGTGCCAGCAGCCAAGGGGAGGGCCATGGCTACACCTTC CASSQGEGHGYTF
NA NA TRBJ2-5 TRBV6-6 TGTGCCACCGTTCGGTCGCTCGCAGAGACCCAGTACTTC CATVRSLAETQYF
NA NA TRBJ2-5 TRBV5-1 TGCGCCAGCAGCCAGGCGACAGAAGAGACCCAGTACTTC CASSQATEETQYF
NA NA TRBJ1-4 TRBV7-9 TGTGCCAGCAGCACCGGGACAATAGAACTTAATGAAAAACTGTTTTTT CASSTGTIELNEKLFF
NA NA TRBJ2-2 TRBV7-2 TGTGCCAGCAGAAGATCTCAGGCAGGGGCGCCGAACACCGGGGAGCTGTTTTTT CASRRSQAGAPNTGELFF
NA NA TRBJ1-1 TRBV19 TGTGCCAGTAGTATACCCACCGGGGCTGAAGCTTTCTTT CASSIPTGAEAFF
TRBD1 once TRBJ1-2 TRBV29-1 TGCAGCGCCCGACAGGGGAACTATGGCTACACCTTC CSARQGNYGYTF
TRBD2 NA TRBJ2-7 TRBV30 TGTGCCTGGAGTTCGGTCCGGACTAGCGGGAGGTATGGCAGTTACGAGCAGTACTTC CAWSSVRTSGRYGSYEQYF
NA NA TRBJ1-2 TRBV27 TGTGCCAGCAGTTTACGTGACGGACGGGGGTACACCTTC CASSLRDGRGYTF
TRBD1 many TRBJ1-6 TRBV28 TGTGCCAGCAGTTCCACAGGGGCGGGATCACCCCTCCACTTT CASSSTGAGSPLHF
NA NA TRBJ1-4 TRBV7-2 TGTGCCAGCAGCCGGACATTGGTTAATGAAAAACTGTTTTTT CASSRTLVNEKLFF
TRBD1 NA TRBJ1-2 TRBV30 TGTGCCTGTATGACAGGGGCCAACTATGGCTACACCTTC CACMTGANYGYTF
NA NA TRBJ2-2 TRBV5-4 TGTGCCAGCACGCAAGGCGCAGGGAACACCGGGGAGCTGTTTTTT CASTQGAGNTGELFF
NA NA TRBJ2-7 TRBV4-1 TGCGCCAGCAGCCACAAGACGCCATCCTACGAGCAGTACTTC CASSHKTPSYEQYF
TRBD1 NA TRBJ1-2 TRBV6-1 TGTGCCAGCAGTCCGGCAGGGGGCATTGACGGCTACACCTTC CASSPAGGIDGYTF
TRBD2 NA TRBJ2-3 TRBV6-6 TGTGCCAGCAGTTACGAGTGGGAGGGGACAGATACGCAGTATTTT CASSYEWEGTDTQYF
NA once TRBJ2-5 TRBV9 TGTGCCAGCGGCCAGGGGCAATCTTCCCAAGAGACCCAGTACTTC CASGQGQSSQETQYF
NA NA TRBJ1-2 TRBV29-1 TGCAGCGTTAACACCGTTAATAACTATGGCTACACCTTC CSVNTVNNYGYTF
NA NA TRBJ2-1 TRBV4-3 TGCGCCAGCAGCCAATTACAGGGTCGAGGCAATGAGCAGTTCTTC CASSQLQGRGNEQFF
TRBD1 NA TRBJ2-7 TRBV2 TGTGCCAGCAGGGACAGGGTGGAGCAGTACTTC CASRDRVEQYF
TRBD2 NA TRBJ2-1 TRBV4-1 TGCGCCAGCGCTCCTAGCGGGAGGGTTGTCGGGGAGTTCTTC CASAPSGRVVGEFF
NA many TRBJ2-5 TRBV14 TGTGCCAGCAGCCAAAAGACAGGGCGGGGGAAGACCCAGTACTTC CASSQKTGRGKTQYF
NA NA TRBJ2-5 TRBV6-1 TGTGCCAGCGTGGTGGGCAGGGGCTTCGAGACCCAGTACTTC CASVVGRGFETQYF
NA NA TRBJ1-4 TRBV15 TGTGCCACCAGGACGGCCGTAAGTGAAAAACTGTTTTTT CATRTAVSEKLFF
NA NA TRBJ2-1 TRBV4-3 TGCGCCAGCAGCCGAGGATTAAGTGGGCAGAGGAACAATGAGCAGTTCTTC CASSRGLSGQRNNEQFF
NA NA TRBJ1-2 TRBV5-4 TGTGCCAGCAGCTCTGACAGTCTCTATGGCTACACCTTC CASSSDSLYGYTF
TRBD1 NA TRBJ2-7 TRBV27 TGTGCCAGCAGTAGGGGTGGGACAGGGGGCCTATACGAGCAGTACTTC CASSRGGTGGLYEQYF
TRBD2 NA TRBJ2-2 TRBV5-1 TGCGCCAGCAGCCCGACTAGCGGGGGATTGTCCGGGGAGCTGTTTTTT CASSPTSGGLSGELFF
NA NA TRBJ2-7 TRBV12-5 TGTGCTAGTGGCCCCTTGCCGGGGGCCCTCGAGCAGTACTTC CASGPLPGALEQYF